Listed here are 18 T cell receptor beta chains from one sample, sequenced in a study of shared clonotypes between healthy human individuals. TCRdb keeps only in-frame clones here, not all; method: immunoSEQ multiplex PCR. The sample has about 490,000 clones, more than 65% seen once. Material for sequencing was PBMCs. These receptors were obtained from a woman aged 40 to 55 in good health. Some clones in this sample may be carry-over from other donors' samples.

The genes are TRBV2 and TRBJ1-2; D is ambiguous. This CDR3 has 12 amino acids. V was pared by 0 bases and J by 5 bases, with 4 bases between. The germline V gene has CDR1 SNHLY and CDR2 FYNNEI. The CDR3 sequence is CASSEAFYGYTF. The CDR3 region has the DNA TGTGCCAGCAGTGAAGCGTTTTATGGCTACACCTTC.

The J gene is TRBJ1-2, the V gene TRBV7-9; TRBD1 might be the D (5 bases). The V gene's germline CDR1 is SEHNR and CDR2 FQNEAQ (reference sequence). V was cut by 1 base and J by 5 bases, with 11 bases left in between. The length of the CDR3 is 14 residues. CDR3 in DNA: TGTGCCAGCAGCTTAGGAGGGGTTCGGTATGGCTACACCTTC. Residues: CASSLGGVRYGYTF.

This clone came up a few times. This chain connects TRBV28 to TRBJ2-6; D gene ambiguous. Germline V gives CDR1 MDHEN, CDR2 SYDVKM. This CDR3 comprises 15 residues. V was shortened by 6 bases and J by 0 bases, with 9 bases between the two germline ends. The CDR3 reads CASSWADSGANVLTF. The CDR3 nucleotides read TGTGCCAGCAGCTGGGCCGACTCTGGGGCCAACGTCCTGACTTTC.

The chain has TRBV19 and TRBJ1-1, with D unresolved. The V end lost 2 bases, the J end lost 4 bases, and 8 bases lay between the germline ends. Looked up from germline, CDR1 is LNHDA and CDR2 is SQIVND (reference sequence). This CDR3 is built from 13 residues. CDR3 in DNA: TGTGCCAGTAGTATAAACGGGCCCACTGAAGCTTTCTTT. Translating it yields CASSINGPTEAFF.

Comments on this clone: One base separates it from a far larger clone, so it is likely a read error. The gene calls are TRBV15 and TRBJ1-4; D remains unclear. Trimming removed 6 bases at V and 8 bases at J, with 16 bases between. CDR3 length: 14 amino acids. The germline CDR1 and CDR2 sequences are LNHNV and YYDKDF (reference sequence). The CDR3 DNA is TGTGCCACCAGTCCAATTGTCCCCTACGAAAAACTGTTTTTT. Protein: CATSPIVPYEKLFF.

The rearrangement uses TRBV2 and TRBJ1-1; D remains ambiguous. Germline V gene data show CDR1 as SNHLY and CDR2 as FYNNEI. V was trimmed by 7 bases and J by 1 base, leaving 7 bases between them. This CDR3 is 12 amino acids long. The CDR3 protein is CASIVRNTEAFF. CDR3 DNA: TGTGCCAGCATCGTCAGGAACACTGAAGCTTTCTTT. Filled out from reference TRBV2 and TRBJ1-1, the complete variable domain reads EPEVTQTPSHQVTQMGQEVILRCVPISNHLYFYWYRQILGQKVEFLVSFYNNEISEKSEIFDDQFSVERPDGSNFTLKIRSTKLEDSAMYFCASIVRNTEAFFGQGTRLTVV.

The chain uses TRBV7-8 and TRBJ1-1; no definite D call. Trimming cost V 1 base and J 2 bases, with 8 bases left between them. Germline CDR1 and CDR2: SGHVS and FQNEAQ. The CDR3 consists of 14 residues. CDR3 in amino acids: CASSLEEINTEAFF. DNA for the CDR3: TGTGCCAGCAGCTTAGAAGAGATAAACACTGAAGCTTTCTTT.

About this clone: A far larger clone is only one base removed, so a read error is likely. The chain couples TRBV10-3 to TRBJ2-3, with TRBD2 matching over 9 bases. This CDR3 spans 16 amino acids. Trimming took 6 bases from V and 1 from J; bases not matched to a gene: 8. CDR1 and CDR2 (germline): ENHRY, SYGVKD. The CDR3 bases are TGTGCCATCAGCGTTGTACTAGCGGGTGGCACAGATACGCAGTATTTT. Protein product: CAISVVLAGGTDTQYF.

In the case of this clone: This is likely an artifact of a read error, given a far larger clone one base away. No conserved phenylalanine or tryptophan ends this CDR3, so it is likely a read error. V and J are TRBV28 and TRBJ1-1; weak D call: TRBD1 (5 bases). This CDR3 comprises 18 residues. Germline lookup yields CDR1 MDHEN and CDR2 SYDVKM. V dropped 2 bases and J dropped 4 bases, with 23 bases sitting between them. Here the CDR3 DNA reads TGTGCCAGCAGTTTACCTACCTCCACTAGGGGCGCGGTCACTGAAGCTTTCTCT. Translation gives CASSLPTSTRGAVTEAFS.

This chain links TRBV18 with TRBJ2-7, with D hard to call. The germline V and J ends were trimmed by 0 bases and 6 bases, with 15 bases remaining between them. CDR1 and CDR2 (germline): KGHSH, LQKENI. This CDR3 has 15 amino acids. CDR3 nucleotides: TGTGCCAGCTCACCACCGAGCACGGCTATACGCGAGCAGTACTTC. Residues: CASSPPSTAIREQYF.

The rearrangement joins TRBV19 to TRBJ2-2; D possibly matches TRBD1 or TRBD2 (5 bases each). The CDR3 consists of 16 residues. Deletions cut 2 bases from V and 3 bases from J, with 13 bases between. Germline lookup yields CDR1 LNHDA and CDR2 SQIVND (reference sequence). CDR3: CASSIQGVLDTGELFF. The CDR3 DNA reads TGTGCCAGTAGTATACAGGGAGTTTTGGACACCGGGGAGCTGTTTTTT.

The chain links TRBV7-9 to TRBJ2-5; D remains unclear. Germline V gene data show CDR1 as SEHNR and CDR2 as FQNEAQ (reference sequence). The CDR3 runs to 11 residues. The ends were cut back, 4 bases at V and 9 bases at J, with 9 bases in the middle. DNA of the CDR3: TGTGCCAGCAGCTACCCAAGTGCCCAGTACTTC. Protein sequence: CASSYPSAQYF. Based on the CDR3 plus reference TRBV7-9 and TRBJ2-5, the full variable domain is DTGVSQNPRHKITKRGQNVTFRCDPISEHNRLYWYRQTLGQGPEFLTYFQNEAQLEKSRLLSDRFSAERPKGSFSTLEIQRTEQGDSAMYLCASSYPSAQYFGPGTRLLVL.

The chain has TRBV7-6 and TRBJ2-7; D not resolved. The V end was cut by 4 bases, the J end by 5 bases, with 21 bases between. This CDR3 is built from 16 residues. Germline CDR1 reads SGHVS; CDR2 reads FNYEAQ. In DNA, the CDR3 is TGTGCCAGCAGCTCCCACCTTCGCCTCTCAGGAAACGAGCAGTACTTC. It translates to CASSSHLRLSGNEQYF.

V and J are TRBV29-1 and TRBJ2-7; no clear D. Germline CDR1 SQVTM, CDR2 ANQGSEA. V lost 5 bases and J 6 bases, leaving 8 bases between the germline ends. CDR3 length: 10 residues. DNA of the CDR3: TGCAGCGTTCTGGTTCTCGAGCAGTACTTC. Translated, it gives CSVLVLEQYF.

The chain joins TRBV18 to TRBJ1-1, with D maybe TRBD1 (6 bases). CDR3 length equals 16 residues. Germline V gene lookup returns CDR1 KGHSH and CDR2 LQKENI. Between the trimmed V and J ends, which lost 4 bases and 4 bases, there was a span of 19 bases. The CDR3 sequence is CASSRGLGGQSTEAFF. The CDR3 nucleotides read TGTGCCAGCTCACGGGGGTTGGGGGGGCAGAGCACTGAAGCTTTCTTT.

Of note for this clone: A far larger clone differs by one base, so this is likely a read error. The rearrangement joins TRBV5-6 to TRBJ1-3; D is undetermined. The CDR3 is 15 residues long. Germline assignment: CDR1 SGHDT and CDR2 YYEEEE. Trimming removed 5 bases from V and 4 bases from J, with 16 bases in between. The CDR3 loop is CASSYHPVGGNTIYF. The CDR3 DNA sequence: TGTGCCAGCAGTTACCACCCCGTCGGCGGAAACACCATATATTTT.

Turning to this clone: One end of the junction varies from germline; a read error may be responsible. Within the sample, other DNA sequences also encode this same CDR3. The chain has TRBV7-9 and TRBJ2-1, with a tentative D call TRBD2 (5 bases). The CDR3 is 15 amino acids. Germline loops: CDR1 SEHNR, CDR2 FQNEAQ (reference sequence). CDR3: CASSLVPEAYSEQFF. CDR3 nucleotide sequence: TGTGCCAGCAGCTTAGTTCCGGAGGCCTACAGTGAGCAGTTCTTC.

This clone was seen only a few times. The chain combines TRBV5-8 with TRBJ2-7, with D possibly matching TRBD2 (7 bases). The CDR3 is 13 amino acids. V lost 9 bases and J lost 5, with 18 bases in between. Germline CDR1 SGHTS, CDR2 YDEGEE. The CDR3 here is CANGLGGSDEQYF. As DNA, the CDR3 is TGTGCCAATGGACTAGGGGGGAGTGACGAGCAGTACTTC. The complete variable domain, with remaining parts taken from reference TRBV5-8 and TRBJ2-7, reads EAGVTQSPTHLIKTRGQQATLRCSPISGHTSVYWYQQALGLGLQFLLWYDEGEERNRGNFPPRFSGRQFPNYSSELNVNALELEDSALYLCANGLGGSDEQYFGPGTRLTVT.